The clone carrying this TCR beta chain was picked up many times. This entry is derived from a study of human T cells and chemical hapten exposure. Study information: Upper-back patches of 0.01% DPC were read at 6 days. Mostly female, the patients presented with alopecia areata, totalis or universalis.

Time point reported: patch test 2, 6 weeks after DPC sensitization. Treatment reported: therapeutic diphenylcyclopropenone sensitization with weekly scalp DPC. One entry per CDR3 protein, called by TCRdb with MiXCR from the RACE reads. The sample carries about 380,000 distinct CDR3 sequences, about 6% recorded once. The CDR3 covers 12 residues. The V gene's germline CDR1 is DFQATT and CDR2 SNEGSKA (reference sequence). Trimming shortened V by 3 bases and J by 5 bases, and 10 bases separated the two germline ends. This material consisted of whole blood, taken in connection with sensitization to the hapten diphenylcyclopropenone (DPC). The TCR comes from a woman aged 18-29 years with alopecia areata. Some clones in this sample may be carry-over from other donors' samples. The chain has TRBV20-1 and TRBJ1-1; D ambiguous. The CDR3 nucleotides read TGCAGTGCTAGGGACTGGGATACTGAAGCTTTCTTT. It is translated as CSARDWDTEAFF.